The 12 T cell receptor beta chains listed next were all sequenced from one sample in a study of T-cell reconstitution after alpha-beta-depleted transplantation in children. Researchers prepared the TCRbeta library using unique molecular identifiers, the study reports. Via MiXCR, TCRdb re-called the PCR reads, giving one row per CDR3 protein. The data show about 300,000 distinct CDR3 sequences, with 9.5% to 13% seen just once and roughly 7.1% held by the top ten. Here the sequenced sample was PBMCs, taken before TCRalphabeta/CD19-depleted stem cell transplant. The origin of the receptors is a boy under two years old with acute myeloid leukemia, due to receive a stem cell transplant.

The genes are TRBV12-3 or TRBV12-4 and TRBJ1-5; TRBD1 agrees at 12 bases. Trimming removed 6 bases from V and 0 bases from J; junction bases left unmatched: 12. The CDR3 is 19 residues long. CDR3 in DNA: TGTGCCAGCAGCCGTGGGACAGGGGGCAGAAGTTATAGCAATCAGCCCCAGCATTTT. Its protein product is CASSRGTGGRSYSNQPQHF.

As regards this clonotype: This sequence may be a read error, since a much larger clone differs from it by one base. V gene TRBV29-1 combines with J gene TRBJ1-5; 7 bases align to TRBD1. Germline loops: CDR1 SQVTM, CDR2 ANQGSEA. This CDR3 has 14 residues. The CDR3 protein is CGVTGQDSNQPQHF. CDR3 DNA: TGCGGCGTCACCGGACAGGATAGCAATCAGCCCCAGCATTTT.

The chain's CDR3 is CASSQANSETQYF. As DNA, the CDR3 is TGCGCCAGCAGCCAGGCTAACTCGGAGACCCAGTACTTC. This rearrangement joins TRBV4-3 to TRBJ2-5; D is ambiguous. V was trimmed by 3 bases and J by 5 bases, leaving 10 bases between them. This CDR3 spans 13 amino acids. Germline V gene data show CDR1 as LGHNA and CDR2 as YSLEER.

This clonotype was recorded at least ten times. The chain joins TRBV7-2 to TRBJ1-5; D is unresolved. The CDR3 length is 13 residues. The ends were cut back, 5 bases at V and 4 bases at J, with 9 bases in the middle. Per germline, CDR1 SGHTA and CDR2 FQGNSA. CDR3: CASSPSPNQPQHF. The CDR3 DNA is TGTGCCAGCAGCCCAAGCCCGAATCAGCCCCAGCATTTT.

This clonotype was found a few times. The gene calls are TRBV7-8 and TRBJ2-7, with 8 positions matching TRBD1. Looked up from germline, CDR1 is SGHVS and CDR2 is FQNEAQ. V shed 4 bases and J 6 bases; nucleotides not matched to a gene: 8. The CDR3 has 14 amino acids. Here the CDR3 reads CASSYRTGLVEQYF. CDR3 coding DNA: TGTGCCAGCAGCTACAGGACAGGGTTGGTCGAGCAGTACTTC.

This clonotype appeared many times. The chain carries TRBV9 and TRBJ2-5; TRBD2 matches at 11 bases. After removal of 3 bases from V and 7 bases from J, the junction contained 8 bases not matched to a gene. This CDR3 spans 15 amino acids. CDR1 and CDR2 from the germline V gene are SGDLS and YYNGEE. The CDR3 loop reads CASSAASGGHGTQYF. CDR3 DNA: TGTGCCAGCAGCGCGGCTAGCGGGGGGCATGGGACCCAGTACTTC.

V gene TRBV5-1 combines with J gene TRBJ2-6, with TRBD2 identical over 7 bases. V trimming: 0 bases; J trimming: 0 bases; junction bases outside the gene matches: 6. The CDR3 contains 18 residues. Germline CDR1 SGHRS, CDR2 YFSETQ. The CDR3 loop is CASSLAGLLLSGANVLTF. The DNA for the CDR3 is TGCGCCAGCAGCTTGGCGGGACTACTCCTCTCTGGGGCCAACGTCCTGACTTTC.

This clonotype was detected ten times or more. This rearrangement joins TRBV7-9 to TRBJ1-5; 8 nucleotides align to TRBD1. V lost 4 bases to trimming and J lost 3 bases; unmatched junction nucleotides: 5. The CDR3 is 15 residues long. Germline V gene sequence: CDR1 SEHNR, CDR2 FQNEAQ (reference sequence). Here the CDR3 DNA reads TGTGCCAGCAGCTCCGGGGGACAGGACAATCAGCCCCAGCATTTT. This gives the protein CASSSGGQDNQPQHF.

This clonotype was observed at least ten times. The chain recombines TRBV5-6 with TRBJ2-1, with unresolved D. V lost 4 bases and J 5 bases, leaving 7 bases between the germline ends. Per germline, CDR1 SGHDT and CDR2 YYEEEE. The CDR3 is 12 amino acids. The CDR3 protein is CASSPTNNEQFF. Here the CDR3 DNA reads TGTGCCAGCAGCCCGACCAACAATGAGCAGTTCTTC.

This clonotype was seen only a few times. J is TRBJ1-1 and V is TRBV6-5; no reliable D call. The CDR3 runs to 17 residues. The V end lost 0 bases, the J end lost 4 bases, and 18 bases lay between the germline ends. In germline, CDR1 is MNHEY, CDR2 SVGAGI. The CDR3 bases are TGTGCCAGCAGTTACTCGGGTTGGACGGCCGGCGTCACTGAAGCTTTCTTT. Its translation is CASSYSGWTAGVTEAFF.

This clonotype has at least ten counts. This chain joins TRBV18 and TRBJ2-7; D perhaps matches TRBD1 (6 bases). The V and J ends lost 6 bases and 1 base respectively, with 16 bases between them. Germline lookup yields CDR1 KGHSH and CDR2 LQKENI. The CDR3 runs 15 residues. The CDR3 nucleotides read TGTGCCAGCTCTAGGACCGACAGGCGTTCCTACGAGCAGTACTTC. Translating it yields CASSRTDRRSYEQYF.

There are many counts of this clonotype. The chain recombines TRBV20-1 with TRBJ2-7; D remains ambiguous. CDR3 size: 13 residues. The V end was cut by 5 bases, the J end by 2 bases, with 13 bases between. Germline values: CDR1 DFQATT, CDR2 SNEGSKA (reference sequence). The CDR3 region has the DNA TGCAGTGCTTCCTCGAGAGCCCCCTACGAGCAGTACTTC. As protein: CSASSRAPYEQYF.